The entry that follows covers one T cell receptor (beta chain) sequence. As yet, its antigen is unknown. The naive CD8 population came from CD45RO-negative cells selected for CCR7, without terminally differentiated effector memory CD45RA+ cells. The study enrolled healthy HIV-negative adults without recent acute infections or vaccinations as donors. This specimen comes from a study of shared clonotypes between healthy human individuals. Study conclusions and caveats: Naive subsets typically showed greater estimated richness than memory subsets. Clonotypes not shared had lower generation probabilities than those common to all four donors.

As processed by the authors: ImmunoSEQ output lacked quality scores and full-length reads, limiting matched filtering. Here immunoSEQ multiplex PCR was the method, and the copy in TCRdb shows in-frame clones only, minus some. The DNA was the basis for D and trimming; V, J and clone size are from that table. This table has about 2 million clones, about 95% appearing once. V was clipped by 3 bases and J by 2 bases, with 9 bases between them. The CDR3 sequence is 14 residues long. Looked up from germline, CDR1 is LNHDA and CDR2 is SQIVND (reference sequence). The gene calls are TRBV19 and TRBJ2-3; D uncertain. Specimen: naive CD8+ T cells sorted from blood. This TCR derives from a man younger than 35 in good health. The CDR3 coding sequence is TGTGCCAGTAGTATGTATCTATCCACAGATACGCAGTATTTT. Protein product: CASSMYLSTDTQYF.